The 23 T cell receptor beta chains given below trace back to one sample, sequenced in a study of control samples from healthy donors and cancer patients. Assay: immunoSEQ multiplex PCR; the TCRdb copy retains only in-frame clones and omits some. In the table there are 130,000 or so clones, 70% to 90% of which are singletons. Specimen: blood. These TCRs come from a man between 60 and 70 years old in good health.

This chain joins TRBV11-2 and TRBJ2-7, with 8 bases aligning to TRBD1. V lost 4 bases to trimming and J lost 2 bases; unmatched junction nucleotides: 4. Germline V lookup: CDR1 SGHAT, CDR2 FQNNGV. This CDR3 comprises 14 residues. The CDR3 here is CASSSRTGPYEQYF. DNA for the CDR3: TGTGCCAGCAGCTCAAGGACAGGGCCCTACGAGCAGTACTTC.

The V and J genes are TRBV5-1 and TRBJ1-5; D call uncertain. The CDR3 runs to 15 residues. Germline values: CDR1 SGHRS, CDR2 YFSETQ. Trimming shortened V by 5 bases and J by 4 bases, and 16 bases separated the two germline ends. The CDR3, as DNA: TGCGCCAGCAGTCCCCTTCCCGAATCTAATCAGCCCCAGCATTTT. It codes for CASSPLPESNQPQHF.

This chain's CDR3 is CASSLGLFEADTQYF. The CDR3 nucleotides are TGTGCCAGCAGCTTGGGGCTATTTGAGGCAGATACGCAGTATTTT. J is TRBJ2-3 and V is TRBV7-2, with D possibly being TRBD1 (5 bases). This CDR3 spans 15 amino acids. Germline values: CDR1 SGHTA, CDR2 FQGNSA. V was shortened by 3 bases and J by 4 bases, with 14 bases between the two germline ends.

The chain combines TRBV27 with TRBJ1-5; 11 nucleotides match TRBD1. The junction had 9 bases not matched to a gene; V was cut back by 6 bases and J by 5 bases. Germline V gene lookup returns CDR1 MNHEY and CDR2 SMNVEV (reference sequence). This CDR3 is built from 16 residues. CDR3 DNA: TGTGCCAGCAGCCGACTCGGACAGGGGGCGGATCAGCCCCAGCATTTT. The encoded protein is CASSRLGQGADQPQHF.

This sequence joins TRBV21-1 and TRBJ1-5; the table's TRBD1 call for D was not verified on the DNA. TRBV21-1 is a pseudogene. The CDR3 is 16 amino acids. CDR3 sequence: CASLCGATWGNQPQHF. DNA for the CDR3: TGTGCCAGCCTTTGTGGGGCGACCTGGGGCAATCAGCCCCAGCATTTT.

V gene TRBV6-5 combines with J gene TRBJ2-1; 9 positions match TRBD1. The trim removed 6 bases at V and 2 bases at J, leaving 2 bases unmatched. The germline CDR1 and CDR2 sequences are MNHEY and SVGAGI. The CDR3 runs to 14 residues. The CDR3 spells CASSRQGAYNEQFF. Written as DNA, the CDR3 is TGTGCCAGCAGCCGACAGGGGGCCTACAATGAGCAGTTCTTC.

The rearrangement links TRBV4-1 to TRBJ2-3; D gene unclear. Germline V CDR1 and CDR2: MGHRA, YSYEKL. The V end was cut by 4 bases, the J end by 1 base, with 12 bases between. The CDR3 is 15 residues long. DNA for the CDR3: TGCGCCAGCAGCCTCCAACAAGGTCGCACAGATACGCAGTATTTT. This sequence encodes CASSLQQGRTDTQYF.

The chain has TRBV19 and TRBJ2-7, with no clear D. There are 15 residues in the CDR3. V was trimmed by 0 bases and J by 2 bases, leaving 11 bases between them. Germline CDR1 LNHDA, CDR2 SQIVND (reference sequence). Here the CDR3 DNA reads TGTGCCAGTAGTATAGATGTGGGGAATCCCTACGAGCAGTACTTC. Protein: CASSIDVGNPYEQYF.

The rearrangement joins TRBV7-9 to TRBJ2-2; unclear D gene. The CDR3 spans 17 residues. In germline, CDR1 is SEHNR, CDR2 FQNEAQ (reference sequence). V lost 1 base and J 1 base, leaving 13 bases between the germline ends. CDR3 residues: CASSLVEPRMNTGELFF. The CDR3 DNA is TGTGCCAGCAGCTTAGTGGAGCCTCGAATGAACACCGGGGAGCTGTTTTTT. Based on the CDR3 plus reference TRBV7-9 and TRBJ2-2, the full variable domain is DTGVSQNPRHKITKRGQNVTFRCDPISEHNRLYWYRQTLGQGPEFLTYFQNEAQLEKSRLLSDRFSAERPKGSFSTLEIQRTEQGDSAMYLCASSLVEPRMNTGELFFGEGSRLTVL.

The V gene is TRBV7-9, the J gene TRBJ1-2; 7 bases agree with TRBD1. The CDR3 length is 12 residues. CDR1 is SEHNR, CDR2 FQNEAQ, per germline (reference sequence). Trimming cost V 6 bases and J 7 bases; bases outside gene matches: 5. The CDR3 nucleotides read TGTGCCAGCAGGACAGGGAATACTGGCTACACCTTC. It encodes CASRTGNTGYTF.

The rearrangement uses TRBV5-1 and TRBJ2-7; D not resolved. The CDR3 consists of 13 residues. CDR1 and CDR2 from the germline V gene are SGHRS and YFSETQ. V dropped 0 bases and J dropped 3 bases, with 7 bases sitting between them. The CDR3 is CASSLVSVYEQYF. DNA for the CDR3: TGCGCCAGCAGCTTGGTTTCGGTCTACGAGCAGTACTTC.

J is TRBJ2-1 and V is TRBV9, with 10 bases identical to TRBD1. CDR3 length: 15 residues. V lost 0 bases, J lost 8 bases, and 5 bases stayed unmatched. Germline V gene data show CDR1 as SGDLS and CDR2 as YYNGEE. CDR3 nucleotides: TGTGCCAGCAGCGTAGTGGGACAGGGGTTCGATGAGCAGTTCTTC. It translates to CASSVVGQGFDEQFF.

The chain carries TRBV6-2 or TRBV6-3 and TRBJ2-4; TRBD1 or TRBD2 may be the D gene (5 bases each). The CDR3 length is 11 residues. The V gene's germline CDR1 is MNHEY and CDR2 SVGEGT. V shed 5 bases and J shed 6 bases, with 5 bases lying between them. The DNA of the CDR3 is TGTGCCAGCAGTGGGGGAAACATTCAGTACTTC. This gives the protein CASSGGNIQYF.

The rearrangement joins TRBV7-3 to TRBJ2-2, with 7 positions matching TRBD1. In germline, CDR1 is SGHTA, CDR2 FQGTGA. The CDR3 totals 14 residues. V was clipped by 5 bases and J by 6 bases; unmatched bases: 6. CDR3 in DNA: TGTGCCAGCAGCCAATTGACAGGGCCCGGGGAGCTGTTTTTT. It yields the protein CASSQLTGPGELFF. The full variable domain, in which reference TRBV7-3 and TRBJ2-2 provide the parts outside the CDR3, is GAGVSQTPSNKVTEKGKYVELRCDPISGHTALYWYRQSLGQGPEFLIYFQGTGAADDSGLPNDRFFAVRPEGSVSTLKIQRTERGDSAVYLCASSQLTGPGELFFGEGSRLTVL.

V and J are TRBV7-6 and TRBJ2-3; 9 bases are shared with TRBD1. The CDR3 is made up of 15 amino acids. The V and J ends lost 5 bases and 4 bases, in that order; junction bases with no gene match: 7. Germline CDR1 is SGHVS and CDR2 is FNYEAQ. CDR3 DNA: TGTGCCAGCAGCCCCGGACAGGGGTCCCCAGATACGCAGTATTTT. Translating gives CASSPGQGSPDTQYF.

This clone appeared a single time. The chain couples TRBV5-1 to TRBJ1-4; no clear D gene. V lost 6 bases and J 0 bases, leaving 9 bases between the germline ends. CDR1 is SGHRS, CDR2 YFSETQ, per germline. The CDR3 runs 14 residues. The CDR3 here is CASTPGTTNEKLFF. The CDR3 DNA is TGCGCCAGCACCCCCGGCACAACTAATGAAAAACTGTTTTTT.

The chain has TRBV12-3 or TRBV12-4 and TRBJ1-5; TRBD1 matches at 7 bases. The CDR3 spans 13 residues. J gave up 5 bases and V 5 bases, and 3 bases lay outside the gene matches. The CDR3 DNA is TGTGCCAGCAGTACCGACAGGGATCAGCCCCAGCATTTT. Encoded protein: CASSTDRDQPQHF.

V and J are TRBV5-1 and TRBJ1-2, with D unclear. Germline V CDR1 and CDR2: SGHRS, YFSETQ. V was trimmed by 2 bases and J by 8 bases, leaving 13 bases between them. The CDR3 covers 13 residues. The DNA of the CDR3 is TGCGCCAGCAGCTTAGCTTATGAACCCGGCTACACCTTC. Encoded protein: CASSLAYEPGYTF. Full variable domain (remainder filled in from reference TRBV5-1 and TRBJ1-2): KAGVTQTPRYLIKTRGQQVTLSCSPISGHRSVSWYQQTPGQGLQFLFEYFSETQRNKGNFPGRFSGRQFSNSRSEMNVSTLELGDSALYLCASSLAYEPGYTFGSGTRLTVV.

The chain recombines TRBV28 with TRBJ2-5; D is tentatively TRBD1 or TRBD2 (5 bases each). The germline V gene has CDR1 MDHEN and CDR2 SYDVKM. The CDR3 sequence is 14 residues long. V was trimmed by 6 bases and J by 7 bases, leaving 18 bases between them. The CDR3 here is CASRLRGALGTQYF. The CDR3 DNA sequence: TGTGCCAGCAGGTTGAGAGGGGCGCTTGGGACCCAGTACTTC.

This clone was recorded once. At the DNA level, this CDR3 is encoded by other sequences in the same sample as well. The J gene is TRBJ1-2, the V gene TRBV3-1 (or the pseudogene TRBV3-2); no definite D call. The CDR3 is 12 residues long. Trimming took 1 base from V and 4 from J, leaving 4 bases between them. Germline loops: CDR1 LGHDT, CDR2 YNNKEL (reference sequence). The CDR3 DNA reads TGTGCCAGCAGCCAAGTGAGCTATGGCTACACCTTC. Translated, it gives CASSQVSYGYTF.

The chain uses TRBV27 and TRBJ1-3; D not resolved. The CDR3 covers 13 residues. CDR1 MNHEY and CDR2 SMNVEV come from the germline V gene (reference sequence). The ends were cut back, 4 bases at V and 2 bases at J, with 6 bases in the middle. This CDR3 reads CASSSGTGNTIYF. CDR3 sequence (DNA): TGTGCCAGCAGTTCGGGGACTGGAAACACCATATATTTT.

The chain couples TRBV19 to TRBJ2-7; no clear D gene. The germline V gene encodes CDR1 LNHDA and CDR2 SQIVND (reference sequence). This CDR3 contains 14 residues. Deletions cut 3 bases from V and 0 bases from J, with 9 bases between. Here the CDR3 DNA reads TGTGCCAGTAGTATGAGCAGAAGCTCCTACGAGCAGTACTTC. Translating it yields CASSMSRSSYEQYF. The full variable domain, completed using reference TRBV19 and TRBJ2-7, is DGGITQSPKYLFRKEGQNVTLSCEQNLNHDAMYWYRQDPGQGLRLIYYSQIVNDFQKGDIAEGYSVSREKKESFPLTVTSAQKNPTAFYLCASSMSRSSYEQYFGPGTRLTVT.

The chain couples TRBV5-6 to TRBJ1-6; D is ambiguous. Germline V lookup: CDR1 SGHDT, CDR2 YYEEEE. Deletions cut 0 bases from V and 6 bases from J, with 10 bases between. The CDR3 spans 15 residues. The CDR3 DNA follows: TGTGCCAGCAGCTTGGGGGCCCGTTCTAATTCACCCCTCCACTTT. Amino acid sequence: CASSLGARSNSPLHF.